This T cell receptor (beta chain) was documented in a study of cytomegalovirus exposure and HLA in healthy donors. Repertoires were generated with immunoSEQ multiplex PCR, while TCRdb's copy carries only in-frame clones and drops some. The sample includes about 330,000 clones, 86% of them seen just once. Trimming removed 0 bases at V and 5 bases at J, with 17 bases between. This CDR3 is 16 amino acids long. In germline, CDR1 is MNHEY, CDR2 SVGAGI. Regarding the study as a whole: There were around 160 TCR beta chains listed as cytomegalovirus-associated.

Concerning this clone: Antigen specificity is unknown.

The V gene is TRBV6-5, the J gene TRBJ2-7; maybe TRBD1 (5 bases). This clonotype was obtained from a woman between 18 and 29 years old in good health and CMV-seronegative. Sequencing was carried out using PBMCs. Here the CDR3 DNA reads TGTGCCAGCAGTTACTCCCAGGGTCGGTCTACCGACGAGCAGTACTTC. Translated, it gives CASSYSQGRSTDEQYF.